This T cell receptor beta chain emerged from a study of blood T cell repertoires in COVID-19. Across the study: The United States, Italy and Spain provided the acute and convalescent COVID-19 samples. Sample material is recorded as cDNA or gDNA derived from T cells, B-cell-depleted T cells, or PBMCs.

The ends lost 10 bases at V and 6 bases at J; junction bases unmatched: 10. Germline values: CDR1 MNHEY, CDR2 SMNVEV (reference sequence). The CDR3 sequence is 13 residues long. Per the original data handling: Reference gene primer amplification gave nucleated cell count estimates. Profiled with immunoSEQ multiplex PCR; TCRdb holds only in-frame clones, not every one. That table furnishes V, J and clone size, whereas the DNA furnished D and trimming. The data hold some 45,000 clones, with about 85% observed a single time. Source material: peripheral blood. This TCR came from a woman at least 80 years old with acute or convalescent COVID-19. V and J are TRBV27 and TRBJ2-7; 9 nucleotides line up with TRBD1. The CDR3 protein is CATQSGQGGEQYF. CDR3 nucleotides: TGTGCCACCCAATCGGGACAGGGCGGCGAGCAGTACTTC.